This note documents a single T cell receptor beta chain sequence. The data derive from a study of blood T cell repertoires in COVID-19. As for the study in general: Acute and convalescent COVID-19 samples came from the United States, Italy and Spain.

The data were produced by immunoSEQ multiplex PCR, yet TCRdb's version contains in-frame clones alone and is incomplete. The repertoire includes hundreds of thousands of clones, approximately 85% of them detected once, and just over 7% sits in the top ten. Trimming shortened V by 3 bases and J by 3 bases, and 8 bases separated the two germline ends. The CDR3 contains 13 residues. Germline assignment: CDR1 MNHNS and CDR2 SASEGT. The sequenced sample consisted of peripheral blood. This clonotype was obtained from a human donor in a cohort sampled during active COVID-19. The genes are TRBV6-1 and TRBJ1-1; D remains ambiguous. The CDR3 DNA follows: TGTGCCAGCAGTGAGCACCGGGACACTGAAGCTTTCTTT. Amino acids: CASSEHRDTEAFF.